This TCR beta chain originates from a study of blood T cell repertoires in COVID-19. Turning to the study itself: The cDNA or gDNA used as material had been derived from T cells, B-cell-depleted T cells, or PBMCs.

This clone was recorded only once. TCRdb keeps only in-frame clones here, not all; method: immunoSEQ multiplex PCR. This table holds approximately 220,000 clones, 65% to 85% found once. Germline loops: CDR1 GTSNPN, CDR2 SVGIG (reference sequence). V lost 0 bases to trimming and J lost 4 bases, with 9 bases between them. The CDR3 length is 13 residues. This receptor was obtained from a woman aged 40 to 49 who had recovered from COVID-19. This chain uses TRBV30 with TRBJ1-2; no clear D gene. Source material: PBMCs or T cells enriched from blood (not recorded which). Here the CDR3 DNA reads TGTGCCTGGAGTGTCAGGCCCATCTATGGCTACACCTTC. Translation gives CAWSVRPIYGYTF.